The 18 T cell receptor beta chains listed next were all sequenced from one sample in a study of cytomegalovirus exposure and HLA in healthy donors. Use of 60 Vbeta and 13 Jbeta primers characterized the PCR. Sequenced by immunoSEQ multiplex PCR; TCRdb stores in-frame clones only, minus some. This sample has about 160,000 clones; around 80% occur once, and the top ten carry more than 6%. Specimen: PBMCs. The receptors shown here come from a woman aged 40 to 55 in good health and CMV-seropositive.

V is TRBV5-6 and J is TRBJ1-5; 8 bases map to TRBD1. J gave up 1 base and V 3 bases, and 9 bases lay outside the gene matches. Germline V gene sequence: CDR1 SGHDT, CDR2 YYEEEE. The CDR3 covers 17 residues. CDR3 in amino acids: CASSSTMDRASNQPQHF. CDR3 coding DNA: TGTGCCAGCAGCTCGACCATGGACAGGGCAAGCAATCAGCCCCAGCATTTT.

V is TRBV6-5 and J is TRBJ1-1; D is unclear. The CDR3 has 11 residues. Germline CDR1 reads MNHEY; CDR2 reads SVGAGI. V lost 6 bases and J 9 bases, leaving 11 bases between the germline ends. The CDR3 DNA reads as TGTGCCAGCAGCCGCGGGGAGAAAGCTTTCTTT. Protein product: CASSRGEKAFF.

The chain combines TRBV30 with TRBJ1-2; D call uncertain. The CDR3 has 13 amino acids. Germline V gives CDR1 GTSNPN, CDR2 SVGIG (reference sequence). V dropped 5 bases and J dropped 4 bases, with 14 bases sitting between them. Here the CDR3 DNA reads TGTGCCTGGGGGCGAGGGAAGAGCTATGGCTACACCTTC. It specifies CAWGRGKSYGYTF.

The V call is TRBV6-5, the J call TRBJ1-5; TRBD1 matches at 9 bases. V shed 6 bases and J 5 bases; nucleotides not matched to a gene: 5. The CDR3 has 14 amino acids. CDR1 and CDR2 from the germline V gene are MNHEY and SVGAGI. The DNA of the CDR3 is TGTGCCAGCAGATCGACAGGGGGGGATCAGCCCCAGCATTTT. Translating gives CASRSTGGDQPQHF.

On this clone: An end of the junction differs from the germline gene, which may be a read error. The J gene is TRBJ2-4, the V gene TRBV7-9; a weak D match, TRBD1 (5 bases). This CDR3 region has 12 residues. Germline loops: CDR1 SEHNR, CDR2 FQNEAQ (reference sequence). CDR3 DNA sequence: TGTGCCAGCAGCTCCCAGGGAAACAGTCAGTACTTC. It yields the protein CASSSQGNSQYF.

This sequence joins TRBV30 and TRBJ1-5; TRBD1 agrees at 7 bases. Germline V gene sequence: CDR1 GTSNPN, CDR2 SVGIG (reference sequence). V lost 2 bases, J lost 5 bases, and 9 bases stayed unmatched. The CDR3 has 15 amino acids. In DNA form, the CDR3 reads TGTGCCTGGAGTAAACAGGGGATCGGGGATCAGCCCCAGCATTTT. Residues: CAWSKQGIGDQPQHF.

The chain uses TRBV5-4 and TRBJ2-5; 7 positions agree with TRBD1. CDR1 SGHNT and CDR2 YYREEE come from the germline V gene (reference sequence). V shed 7 bases, J shed 5 bases, and the junction held 5 bases outside the gene matches. This CDR3 is built from 12 residues. CDR3 nucleotides: TGTGCCAGCGGCACAGGGGCGGAGACCCAGTACTTC. It codes for CASGTGAETQYF.

The rearrangement uses TRBV2 and TRBJ2-2; TRBD1 aligns across 8 bases. In germline, CDR1 is SNHLY, CDR2 FYNNEI. J gave up 1 base and V 4 bases, and 2 bases lay outside the gene matches. The CDR3 runs 15 residues. CDR3 bases: TGTGCCAGCAGTGTAGACAGGGGGAACACCGGGGAGCTGTTTTTT. This encodes CASSVDRGNTGELFF.

The chain couples TRBV28 to TRBJ2-7; tentatively, D is TRBD1 (8 bases). V was pared by 10 bases and J by 4 bases, with 17 bases between. CDR1 is MDHEN, CDR2 SYDVKM, per germline. This CDR3 region has 13 residues. CDR3 protein: CATHRGGNYEQYF. Here the CDR3 DNA reads TGTGCCACCCACAGGGGGGGGAATTACGAGCAGTACTTC.

The chain couples TRBV29-1 to TRBJ2-3; D is perhaps TRBD2 (7 bases). Germline V gene sequence: CDR1 SQVTM, CDR2 ANQGSEA. The CDR3 runs 11 residues. With 3 bases removed from V and 14 bases from J, the gap between germline ends came to 15 bases. CDR3 DNA sequence: TGCAGCGTTGATTCGGGGGGCGGTGCGTATTTT. Its translation: CSVDSGGGAYF.

This clone appeared once. The chain employs TRBV5-4 and TRBJ2-2; 8 bases align to TRBD2. Germline lookup yields CDR1 SGHNT and CDR2 YYREEE (reference sequence). The V segment lost 4 bases and the J segment 7 bases; nucleotides outside the gene matches: 12. This CDR3 is 16 amino acids long. The CDR3 protein is CASSLGGGQYNGELFF. The CDR3 nucleotides read TGTGCCAGCAGCCTCGGCGGGGGGCAGTATAACGGGGAGCTGTTTTTT.

This rearrangement joins TRBV9 to TRBJ2-3; D is unresolved. The CDR3 loop spans 14 amino acids. The germline V and J ends were trimmed by 3 bases and 3 bases, with 11 bases remaining between them. The germline V gene has CDR1 SGDLS and CDR2 YYNGEE. The DNA of the CDR3 is TGTGCCAGCAGCGGTGGTTCAGTTACAGATACGCAGTATTTT. This sequence encodes CASSGGSVTDTQYF.

The chain recombines TRBV5-6 with TRBJ2-2; TRBD1 might be the D (5 bases). The CDR3 runs 15 residues. Germline-derived CDR1 and CDR2 are SGHDT and YYEEEE. V lost 4 bases and J lost 2, with 12 bases in between. The CDR3 DNA follows: TGTGCCAGCAGCCGCAGGGTACTTAACACCGGGGAGCTGTTTTTT. This gives the protein CASSRRVLNTGELFF.

This rearrangement joins TRBV6-1 to TRBJ1-1; no definite D call. V was pared by 2 bases and J by 3 bases, with 4 bases between. This CDR3 is built from 12 residues. Germline V gives CDR1 MNHNS, CDR2 SASEGT. CDR3 protein: CASSETDTEAFF. The CDR3 DNA reads TGTGCCAGCAGTGAAACGGACACTGAAGCTTTCTTT.

The rearrangement joins TRBV4-2 to TRBJ1-4, with 11 bases aligning to TRBD1. Germline loops: CDR1 LGHNA, CDR2 YNFKEQ. The CDR3 consists of 17 residues. The trim removed 0 bases at V and 6 bases at J, leaving 6 bases unmatched. As DNA, the CDR3 is TGTGCCAGCAGCCAAGATGTTCTGGGACAGGGGGATGAAAAACTGTTTTTT. Translation: CASSQDVLGQGDEKLFF.

This chain links TRBV4-1 with TRBJ1-1; tentatively, D is TRBD1 (6 bases). The V gene's germline CDR1 is MGHRA and CDR2 YSYEKL. The CDR3 sequence is 15 residues long. Deletions cut 0 bases from V and 2 bases from J, with 10 bases between. The CDR3 DNA follows: TGCGCCAGCAGCCAAGATACAGGGTATAACACTGAAGCTTTCTTT. Translating it yields CASSQDTGYNTEAFF.

The chain couples TRBV21-1 to TRBJ2-7; TRBD2 reflects the table's D call only, with no check against the DNA. TRBV21-1 is a known pseudogene. The CDR3 covers 15 residues. The DNA for the CDR3 is TGTGCCAGCAGCGAAGACGGGCGGGGACCCTACGAGCAGTACTTC. This sequence encodes CASSEDGRGPYEQYF.

The genes are TRBV5-1 and TRBJ1-6; D gene unclear. The CDR3 is 14 amino acids. Trimming took off 5 bases at V and 6 bases at J, with 12 bases between the two ends. Germline CDR1 and CDR2: SGHRS and YFSETQ. Written as DNA, the CDR3 is TGCGCCAGCAGATTGCAAACAAGTAATTCACCCCTCCACTTT. Its protein product is CASRLQTSNSPLHF.